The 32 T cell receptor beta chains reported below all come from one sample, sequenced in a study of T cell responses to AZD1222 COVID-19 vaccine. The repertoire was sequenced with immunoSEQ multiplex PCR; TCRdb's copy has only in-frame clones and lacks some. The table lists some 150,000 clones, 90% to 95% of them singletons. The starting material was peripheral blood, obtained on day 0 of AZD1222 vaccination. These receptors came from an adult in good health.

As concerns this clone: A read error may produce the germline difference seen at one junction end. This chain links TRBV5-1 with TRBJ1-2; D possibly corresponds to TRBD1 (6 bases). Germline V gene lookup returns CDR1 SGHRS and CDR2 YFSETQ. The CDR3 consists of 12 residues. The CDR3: CASSLNGGAPLF. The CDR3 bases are TGCGCCAGCAGCTTGAACGGGGGGGCGCCCCTCTTC.

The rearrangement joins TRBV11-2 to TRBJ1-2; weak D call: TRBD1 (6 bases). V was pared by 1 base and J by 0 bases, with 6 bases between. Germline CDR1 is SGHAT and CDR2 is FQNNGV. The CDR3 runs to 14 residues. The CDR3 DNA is TGTGCCAGCAGCTTAGGACAGGCTAACTATGGCTACACCTTC. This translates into CASSLGQANYGYTF.

The CDR3 DNA is TGTGCCAGCTCACCAAACGCACGGGTCGATGAGCAGTTCTTC. Translation gives CASSPNARVDEQFF. This chain uses TRBV18 with TRBJ2-1; D not certain. The germline gives CDR1 KGHSH, CDR2 LQKENI. V was cut by 2 bases and J by 8 bases, with 13 bases left in between. The CDR3 runs to 14 residues. The variable domain in full, with the rest retrieved from reference TRBV18 and TRBJ2-1, is NAGVMQNPRHLVRRRGQEARLRCSPMKGHSHVYWYRQLPEEGLKFMVYLQKENIIDESGMPKERFSAEFPKEGPSILRIQQVVRGDSAAYFCASSPNARVDEQFFGPGTRLTVL.

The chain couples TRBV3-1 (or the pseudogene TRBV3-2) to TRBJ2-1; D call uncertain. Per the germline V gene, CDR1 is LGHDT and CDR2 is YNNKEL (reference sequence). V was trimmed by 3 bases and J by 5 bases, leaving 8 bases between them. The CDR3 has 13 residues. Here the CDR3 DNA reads TGTGCCAGCAGCCACTGGGAAAACAATGAGCAGTTCTTC. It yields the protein CASSHWENNEQFF.

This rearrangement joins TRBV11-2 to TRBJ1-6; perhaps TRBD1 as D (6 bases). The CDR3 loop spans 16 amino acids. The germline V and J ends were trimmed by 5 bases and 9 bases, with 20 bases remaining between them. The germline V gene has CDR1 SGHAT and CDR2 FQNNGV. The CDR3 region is CASSPLVGGARSPLHF. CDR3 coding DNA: TGTGCCAGCAGCCCCCTGGTAGGGGGGGCGCGTTCACCCCTCCACTTT.

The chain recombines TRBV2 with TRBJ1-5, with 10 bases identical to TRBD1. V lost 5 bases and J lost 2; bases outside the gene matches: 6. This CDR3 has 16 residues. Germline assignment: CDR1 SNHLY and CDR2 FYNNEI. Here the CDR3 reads CASSREGTGGNQPQHF. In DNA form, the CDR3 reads TGTGCCAGCAGTCGGGAAGGGACAGGGGGCAATCAGCCCCAGCATTTT.

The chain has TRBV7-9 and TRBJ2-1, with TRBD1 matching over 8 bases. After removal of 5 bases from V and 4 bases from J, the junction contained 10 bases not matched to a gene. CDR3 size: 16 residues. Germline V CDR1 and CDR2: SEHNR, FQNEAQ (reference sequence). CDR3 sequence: CASSTDRDKKYNEQFF. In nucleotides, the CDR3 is TGTGCCAGCAGCACGGACAGGGACAAGAAATACAATGAGCAGTTCTTC.

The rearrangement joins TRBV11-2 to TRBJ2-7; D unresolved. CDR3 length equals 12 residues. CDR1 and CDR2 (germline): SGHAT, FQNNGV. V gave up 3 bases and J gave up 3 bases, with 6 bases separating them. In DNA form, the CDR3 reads TGTGCCAGCAGCTTCCAACTCTACGAGCAGTACTTC. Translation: CASSFQLYEQYF.

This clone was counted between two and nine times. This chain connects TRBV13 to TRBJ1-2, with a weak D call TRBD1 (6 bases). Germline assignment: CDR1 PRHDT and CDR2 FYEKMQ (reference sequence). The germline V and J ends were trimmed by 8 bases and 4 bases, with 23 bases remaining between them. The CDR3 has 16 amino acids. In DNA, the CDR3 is TGTGCCAGCCGTTTAGGGGGTGCAGGGCATTCCTATGGCTACACCTTC. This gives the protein CASRLGGAGHSYGYTF. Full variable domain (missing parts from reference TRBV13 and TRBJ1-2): AAGVIQSPRHLIKEKRETATLKCYPIPRHDTVYWYQQGPGQDPQFLISFYEKMQSDKGSIPDRFSAQQFSDYHSELNMSSLELGDSALYFCASRLGGAGHSYGYTFGSGTRLTVV.

The CDR3 DNA sequence: TGTGCCAGCAGCACGGCGAGGGGGGCGTGGGCCTATGAGCAGTTCTTC. Translating it yields CASSTARGAWAYEQFF. The chain couples TRBV5-6 to TRBJ2-1; the D gene could be TRBD1 or TRBD2 (6 bases each). Germline V gene data show CDR1 as SGHDT and CDR2 as YYEEEE. The V end lost 4 bases, the J end lost 8 bases, and 22 bases lay between the germline ends. The CDR3 spans 16 residues.

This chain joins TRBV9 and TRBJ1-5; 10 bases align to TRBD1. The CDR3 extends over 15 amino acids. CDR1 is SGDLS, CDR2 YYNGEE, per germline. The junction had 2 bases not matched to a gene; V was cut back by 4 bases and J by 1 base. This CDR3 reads CASSRTGGSNQPQHF. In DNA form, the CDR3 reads TGTGCCAGCAGCCGGACAGGGGGGAGCAATCAGCCCCAGCATTTT.

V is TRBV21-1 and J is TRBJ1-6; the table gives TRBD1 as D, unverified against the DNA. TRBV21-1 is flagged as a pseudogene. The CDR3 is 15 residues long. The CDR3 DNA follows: TGTGCCAGCAGCGCGCCACCGGGACAGAACTCACCCCTCCACTTT. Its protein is CASSAPPGQNSPLHF.

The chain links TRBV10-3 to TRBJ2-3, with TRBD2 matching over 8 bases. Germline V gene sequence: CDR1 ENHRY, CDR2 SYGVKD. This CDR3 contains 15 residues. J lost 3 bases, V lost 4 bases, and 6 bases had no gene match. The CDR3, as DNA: TGTGCCATCAGTGGGGCGGGAGGTGTAACAGATACGCAGTATTTT. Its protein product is CAISGAGGVTDTQYF.

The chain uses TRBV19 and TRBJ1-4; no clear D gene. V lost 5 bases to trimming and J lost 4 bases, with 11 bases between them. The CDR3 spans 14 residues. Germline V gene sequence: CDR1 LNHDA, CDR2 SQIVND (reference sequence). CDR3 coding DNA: TGTGCCAGTAGTTCCAGACTGCTTAATGAAAAACTGTTTTTT. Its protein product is CASSSRLLNEKLFF.

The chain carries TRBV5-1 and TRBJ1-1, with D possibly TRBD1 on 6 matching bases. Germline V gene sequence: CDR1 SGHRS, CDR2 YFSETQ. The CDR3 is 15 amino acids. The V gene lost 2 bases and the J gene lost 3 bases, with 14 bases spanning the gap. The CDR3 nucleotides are TGCGCCAGCAGCTTCTCAGGGGAGCTAGACACTGAAGCTTTCTTT. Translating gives CASSFSGELDTEAFF.

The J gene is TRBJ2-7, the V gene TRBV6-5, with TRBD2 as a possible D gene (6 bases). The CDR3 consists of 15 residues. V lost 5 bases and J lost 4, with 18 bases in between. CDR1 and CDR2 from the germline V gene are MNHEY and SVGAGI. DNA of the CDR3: TGTGCCAGCAGTCCCTTGGGGGGTAAAGCGTACGAGCAGTACTTC. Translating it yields CASSPLGGKAYEQYF.

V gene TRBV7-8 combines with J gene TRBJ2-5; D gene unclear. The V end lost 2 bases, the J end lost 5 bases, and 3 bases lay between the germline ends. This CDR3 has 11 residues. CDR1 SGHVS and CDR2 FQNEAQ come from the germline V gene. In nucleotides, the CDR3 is TGTGCCAGCAGCTTAAAGGAGACCCAGTACTTC. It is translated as CASSLKETQYF.

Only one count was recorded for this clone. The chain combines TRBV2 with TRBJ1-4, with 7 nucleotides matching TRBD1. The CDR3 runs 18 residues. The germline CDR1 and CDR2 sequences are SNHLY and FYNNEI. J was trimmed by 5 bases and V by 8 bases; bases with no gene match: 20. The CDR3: CASEDRYLHLSPNEKLFF. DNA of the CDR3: TGTGCCAGCGAGGACAGGTATCTGCATCTATCCCCAAATGAAAAACTGTTTTTT.

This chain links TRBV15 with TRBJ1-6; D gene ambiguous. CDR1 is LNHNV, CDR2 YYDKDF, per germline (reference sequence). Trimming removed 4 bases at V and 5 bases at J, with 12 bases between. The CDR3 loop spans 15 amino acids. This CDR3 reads CATSKEQLNNSPLHF. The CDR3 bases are TGTGCCACCAGCAAAGAACAGCTAAATAATTCACCCCTCCACTTT.

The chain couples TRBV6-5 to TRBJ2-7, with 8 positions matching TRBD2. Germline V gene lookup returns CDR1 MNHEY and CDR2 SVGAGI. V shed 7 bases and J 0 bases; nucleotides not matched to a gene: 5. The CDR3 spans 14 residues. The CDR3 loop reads CASKTSASSYEQYF. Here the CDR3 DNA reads TGTGCCAGCAAGACTAGCGCGAGCTCCTACGAGCAGTACTTC.

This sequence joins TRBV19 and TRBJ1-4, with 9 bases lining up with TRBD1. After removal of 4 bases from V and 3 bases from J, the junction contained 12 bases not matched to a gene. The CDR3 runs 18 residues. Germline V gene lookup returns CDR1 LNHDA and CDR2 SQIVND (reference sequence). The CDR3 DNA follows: TGTGCCAGTAGTACCTGGGTCGGACAGGGGTATTCTAATGAAAAACTGTTTTTT. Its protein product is CASSTWVGQGYSNEKLFF.

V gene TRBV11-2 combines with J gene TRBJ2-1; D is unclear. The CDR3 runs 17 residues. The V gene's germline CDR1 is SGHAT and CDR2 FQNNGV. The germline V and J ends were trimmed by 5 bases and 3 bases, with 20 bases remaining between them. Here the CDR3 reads CASSPHSDHRFYNEQFF. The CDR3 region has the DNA TGTGCCAGCAGCCCCCATTCGGACCACCGGTTCTACAATGAGCAGTTCTTC.

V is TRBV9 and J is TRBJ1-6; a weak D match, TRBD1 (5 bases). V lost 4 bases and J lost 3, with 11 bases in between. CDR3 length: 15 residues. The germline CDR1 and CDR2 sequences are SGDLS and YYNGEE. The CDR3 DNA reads TGTGCCAGCAGCCCAGGGATGGGCTATAATTCACCCCTCCACTTT. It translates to CASSPGMGYNSPLHF.

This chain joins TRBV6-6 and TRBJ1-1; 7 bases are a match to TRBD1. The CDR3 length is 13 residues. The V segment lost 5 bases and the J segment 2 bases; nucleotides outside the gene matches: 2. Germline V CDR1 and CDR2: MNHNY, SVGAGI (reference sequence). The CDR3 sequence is CASSRQGNTEAFF. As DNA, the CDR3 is TGTGCCAGCAGTCGACAGGGCAACACTGAAGCTTTCTTT.

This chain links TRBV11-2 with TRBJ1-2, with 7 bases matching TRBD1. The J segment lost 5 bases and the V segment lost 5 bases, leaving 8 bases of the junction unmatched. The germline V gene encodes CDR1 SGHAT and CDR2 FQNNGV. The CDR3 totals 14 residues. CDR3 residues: CASSKGQAAYGYTF. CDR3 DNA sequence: TGTGCCAGCAGCAAAGGACAGGCTGCATATGGCTACACCTTC.

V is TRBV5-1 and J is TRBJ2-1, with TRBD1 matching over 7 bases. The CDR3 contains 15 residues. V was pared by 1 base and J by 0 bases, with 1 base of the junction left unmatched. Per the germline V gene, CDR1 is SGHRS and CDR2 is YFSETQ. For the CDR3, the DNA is TGCGCCAGCAGCTTGTCAGGGGGCTCCTACAATGAGCAGTTCTTC. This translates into CASSLSGGSYNEQFF.

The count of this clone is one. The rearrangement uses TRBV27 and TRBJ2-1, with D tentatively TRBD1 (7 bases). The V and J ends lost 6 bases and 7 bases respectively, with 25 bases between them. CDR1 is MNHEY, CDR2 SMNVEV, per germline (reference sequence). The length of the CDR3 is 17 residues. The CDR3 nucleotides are TGTGCCAGCAGGCGACCCCCCGCAGGGGGACTTCGGAATGAGCAGTTCTTC. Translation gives CASRRPPAGGLRNEQFF.

The CDR3 protein is CASSQLQGPIGYTF. The CDR3 coding sequence is TGTGCCAGCAGCCAACTTCAGGGTCCCATCGGCTACACCTTC. The chain is built from TRBV3-1 (or the pseudogene TRBV3-2) and TRBJ1-2, with D perhaps TRBD1 (5 bases). Germline V gene sequence: CDR1 LGHDT, CDR2 YNNKEL (reference sequence). The CDR3 sequence is 14 residues long. V lost 2 bases to trimming and J lost 8 bases, with 15 bases between them.

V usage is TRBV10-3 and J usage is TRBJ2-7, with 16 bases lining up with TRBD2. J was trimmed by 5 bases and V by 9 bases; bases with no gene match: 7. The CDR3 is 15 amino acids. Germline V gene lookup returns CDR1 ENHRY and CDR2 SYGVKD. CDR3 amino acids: CAISGTSGRGDEQYF. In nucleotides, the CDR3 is TGTGCCATTTCCGGGACTAGCGGGAGGGGGGACGAGCAGTACTTC.

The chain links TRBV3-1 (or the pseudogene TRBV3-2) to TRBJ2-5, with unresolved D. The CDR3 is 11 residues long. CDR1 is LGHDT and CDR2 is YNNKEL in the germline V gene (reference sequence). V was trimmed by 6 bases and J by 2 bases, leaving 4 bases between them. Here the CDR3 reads CASRLQETQYF. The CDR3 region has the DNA TGTGCCAGCAGATTACAAGAGACCCAGTACTTC.

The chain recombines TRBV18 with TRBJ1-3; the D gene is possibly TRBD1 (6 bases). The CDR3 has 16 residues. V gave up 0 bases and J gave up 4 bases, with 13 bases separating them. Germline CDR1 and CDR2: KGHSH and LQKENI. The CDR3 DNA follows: TGTGCCAGCTCACCACCTCTGGGGGCGCGAGGAAACACCATATATTTT. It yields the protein CASSPPLGARGNTIYF.

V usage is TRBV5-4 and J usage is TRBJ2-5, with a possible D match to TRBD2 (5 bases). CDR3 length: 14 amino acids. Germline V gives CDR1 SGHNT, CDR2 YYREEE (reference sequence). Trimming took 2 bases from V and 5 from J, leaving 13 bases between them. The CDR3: CASSLPTRLETQYF. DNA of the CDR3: TGTGCCAGCAGCTTACCTACTAGATTGGAGACCCAGTACTTC.